This TCR beta chain was obtained from a study of radiotherapy plus CTLA-4 blockade in lung cancer. Trimming at V came to 4 bases and at J to 3 bases, leaving 12 bases not matched to a gene. The CDR3 length is 16 residues. Looked up from germline, CDR1 is LNHDA and CDR2 is SQIVND (reference sequence). Assay used: immunoSEQ multiplex PCR; TCRdb lists only in-frame clones, some missing. The data contain around 80,000 clones, roughly four fifths of them singletons. The clonotype comes from a human donor with non-small cell lung cancer whose response to radiotherapy plus ipilimumab could not be evaluated. The specimen was peripheral blood, collected from a patient treated with radiotherapy plus ipilimumab. The chain has TRBV19 and TRBJ2-7; the match to TRBD1 covers 7 bases. In nucleotides, the CDR3 is TGTGCCAGTAGTACAGGGGGACGGACCGAGAGCTACGAGCAGTACTTC. Translating gives CASSTGGRTESYEQYF.